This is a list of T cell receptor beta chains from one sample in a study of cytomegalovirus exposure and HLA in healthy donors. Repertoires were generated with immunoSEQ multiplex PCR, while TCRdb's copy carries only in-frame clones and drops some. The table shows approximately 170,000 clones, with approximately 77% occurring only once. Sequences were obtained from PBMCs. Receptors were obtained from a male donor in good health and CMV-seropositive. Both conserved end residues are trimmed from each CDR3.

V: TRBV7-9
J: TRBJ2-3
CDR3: ASSPGSTSTDTQY

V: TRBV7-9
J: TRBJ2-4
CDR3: ASSPRDWDIQY

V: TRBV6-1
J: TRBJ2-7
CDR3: ASSRTGEGSYEQY

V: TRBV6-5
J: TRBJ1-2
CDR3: ASRGLGINYGYT

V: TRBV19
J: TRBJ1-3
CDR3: ASIGNTIY

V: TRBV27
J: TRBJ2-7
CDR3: ASSFTTAYEQY

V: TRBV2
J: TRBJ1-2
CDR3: ASSERRQGEGYT

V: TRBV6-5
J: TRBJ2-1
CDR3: ASQLDRQINEQF

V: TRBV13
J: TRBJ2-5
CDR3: ASSTSLQETQY

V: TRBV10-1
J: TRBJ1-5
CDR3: ASTRYRVVGNQPQH

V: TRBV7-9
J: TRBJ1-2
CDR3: ASSLARQGMSDGYT